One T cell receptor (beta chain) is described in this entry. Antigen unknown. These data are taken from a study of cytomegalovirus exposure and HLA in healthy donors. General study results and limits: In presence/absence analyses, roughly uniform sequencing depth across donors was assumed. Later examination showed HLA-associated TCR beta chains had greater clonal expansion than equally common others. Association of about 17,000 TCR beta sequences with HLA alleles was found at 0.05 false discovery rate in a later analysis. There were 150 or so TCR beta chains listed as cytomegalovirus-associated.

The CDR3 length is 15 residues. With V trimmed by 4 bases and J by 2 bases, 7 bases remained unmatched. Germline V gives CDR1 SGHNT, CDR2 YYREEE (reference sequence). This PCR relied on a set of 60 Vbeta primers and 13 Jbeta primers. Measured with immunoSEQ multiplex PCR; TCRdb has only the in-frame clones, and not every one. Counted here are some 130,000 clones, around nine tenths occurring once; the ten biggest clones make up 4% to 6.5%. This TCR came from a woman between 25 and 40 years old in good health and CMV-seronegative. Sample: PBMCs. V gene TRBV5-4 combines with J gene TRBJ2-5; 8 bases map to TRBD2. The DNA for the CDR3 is TGTGCCAGCAGCCCCCCCGGGGGGGGGCAAGAGACCCAGTACTTC. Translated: CASSPPGGGQETQYF.